This T cell receptor beta chain was obtained from a study of beta chain features in type 1 diabetes. At the level of the study: Healthy donors, compared against patients, showed similar age, gender and cell yields.

This CDR3 region has 14 residues. Germline V gene lookup returns CDR1 MNHEY and CDR2 SVGAGI. Comment on this clone: Antigen specificity is unknown. The junction does not match germline at one end; this may be a read error.

Overall study results and limits: Comparison showed that naive, central memory and Treg TCRB repertoires appeared more similar among patients than among healthy donors.

What was sequenced were expressed TCRB transcripts, since all of the isolated RNA had been reverse transcribed. Clones were read by immunoSEQ multiplex PCR, and TCRdb kept only the in-frame ones, dropping some. The table shows around 250,000 clones, with around 14% occurring only once. The sample consisted of naive CD4+ T cells from blood. The receptor was isolated from a woman between 40 and 55 years old in good health. The chain links TRBV6-5 to TRBJ2-5; maybe TRBD2 (6 bases). The CDR3 DNA follows: TGTGCCAGCAAAGGAGGGCGAAATCAAGGGACCCAGTACTTC. Translation gives CASKGGRNQGTQYF.